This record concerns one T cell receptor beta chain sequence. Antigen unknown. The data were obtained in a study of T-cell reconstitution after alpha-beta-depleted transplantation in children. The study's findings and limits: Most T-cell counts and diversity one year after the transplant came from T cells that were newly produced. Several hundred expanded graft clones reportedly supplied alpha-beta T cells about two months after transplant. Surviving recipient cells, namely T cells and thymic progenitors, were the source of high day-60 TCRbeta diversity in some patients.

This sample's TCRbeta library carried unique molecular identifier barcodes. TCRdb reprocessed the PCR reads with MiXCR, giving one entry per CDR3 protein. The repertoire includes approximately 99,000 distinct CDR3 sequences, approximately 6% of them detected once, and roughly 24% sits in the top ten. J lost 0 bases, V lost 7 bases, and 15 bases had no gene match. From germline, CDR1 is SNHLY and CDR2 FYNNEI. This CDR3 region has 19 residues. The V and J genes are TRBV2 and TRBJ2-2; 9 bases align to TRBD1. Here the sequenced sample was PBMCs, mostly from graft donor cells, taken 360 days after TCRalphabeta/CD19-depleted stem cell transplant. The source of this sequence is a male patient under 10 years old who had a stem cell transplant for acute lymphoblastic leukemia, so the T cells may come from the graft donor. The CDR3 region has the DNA TGTGCCAGCAACTGGGACCCTACCGGGACAGGGCCGAACACCGGGGAGCTGTTTTTT. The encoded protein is CASNWDPTGTGPNTGELFF.